This T cell receptor (beta chain) was documented in a study of blood T cells in healthy people across ages. A second about 7 to 12 cycle PCR used barcoded and J-beta primers. TCRdb re-derived calls from the 5' RACE reads in MiXCR, one entry per CDR3 protein. The profile shows 700,000 to 900,000 distinct CDR3 sequences, about 26% of them singletons. The same sample was also used in a study of T cells of mothers and their children.

The clonotype was recovered from a boy aged 5-17 years in good health. The sequenced sample consisted of blood.

The CDR3 reads CASSNSGGLGTQYF. DNA for the CDR3: TGTGCCAGCAGTAATAGCGGAGGGTTGGGGACCCAGTACTTC. The V call is TRBV12-3 or TRBV12-4, the J call TRBJ2-5; TRBD2 is a possible D gene (6 bases). The CDR3 extends over 14 amino acids. V lost 5 bases and J lost 7, with 17 bases in between.